A single sample gave rise to the 16 T cell receptor beta chains below, sequenced in a study of CD8 T cells in ankylosing spondylitis. Study-wide findings and caveats: Ankylosing spondylitis blood appeared to be characterized by a TCR beta motif of several highly homologous variants.

The antigens these receptors bind are not known. TCRdb reprocessed the 5' RACE reads with MiXCR, giving one entry per CDR3 protein. Found here are more than 650,000 distinct CDR3 sequences, over 9.5% of them singletons; the top ten hold approximately 0.5%. The sequenced material came from blood, either unsorted or a sorted T cell fraction (not recorded which). All receptors derive from a male donor with ankylosing spondylitis.

As to this clonotype: At one end, the junction sequence differs from germline, possibly due to a read error. This rearrangement joins TRBV7-2 to TRBJ2-1; 10 bases map to TRBD2. Germline V lookup: CDR1 SGHTA, CDR2 FQGNSA. This CDR3 region has 12 residues. The CDR3 is CASSQRGLAGDF. Here the CDR3 DNA reads TGTGCCAGCAGCCAAAGAGGGCTAGCGGGGGACTTC.

The table lists this clonotype with a few counts. V gene TRBV7-2 combines with J gene TRBJ2-1, with D possibly matching TRBD2 (7 bases). Germline CDR1 SGHTA, CDR2 FQGNSA. V shed 5 bases and J shed 2 bases, with 16 bases lying between them. This CDR3 region has 16 residues. The CDR3 sequence is CASSPRKGGAYNEQFF. CDR3 in DNA: TGTGCCAGCAGCCCCCGAAAGGGGGGGGCCTACAATGAGCAGTTCTTC. Complete variable domain (other parts from reference TRBV7-2 and TRBJ2-1): GAGVSQSPSNKVTEKGKDVELRCDPISGHTALYWYRQSLGQGLEFLIYFQGNSAPDKSGLPSDRFSAERTGGSVSTLTIQRTQQEDSAVYLCASSPRKGGAYNEQFFGPGTRLTVL.

The rearrangement uses TRBV20-1 and TRBJ2-1, with 8 bases fitting TRBD2. The germline V gene has CDR1 DFQATT and CDR2 SNEGSKA (reference sequence). V was pared by 3 bases and J by 6 bases, with 16 bases of the junction left unmatched. The CDR3 is 17 residues long. CDR3 nucleotides: TGCAGTGCTAGGGCCGAGGTGCTTAGCGGGGCTATCAATGAGCAGTTCTTC. It encodes CSARAEVLSGAINEQFF.

This clonotype was observed many times. The germline gene is not matched at one end of the junction; a read error may be the cause. This rearrangement joins TRBV5-1 to TRBJ2-5; D uncertain. This CDR3 is built from 13 residues. The germline V gene encodes CDR1 SGHRS and CDR2 YFSETQ. CDR3 sequence reads: CASSLTPQETQYF. CDR3 nucleotide sequence: TGTGCCAGCAGCTTAACGCCCCAAGAGACCCAGTACTTC.

This clonotype showed up just a few times. The V gene is TRBV10-3, the J gene TRBJ2-3; 8 bases are a match to TRBD2. The CDR3 sequence is 15 residues long. The trim removed 10 bases at V and 1 base at J, leaving 10 bases unmatched. The germline CDR1 and CDR2 sequences are ENHRY and SYGVKD. The CDR3 sequence: CATGRSGVGTDTQYF. The CDR3 coding sequence is TGTGCCACCGGTCGTAGCGGGGTTGGCACAGATACGCAGTATTTT.

This clonotype was counted at least ten times. The rearrangement links TRBV20-1 to TRBJ2-5; tentative D call: TRBD1 (6 bases). There are 15 residues in the CDR3. Deletions cut 3 bases from V and 3 bases from J, with 17 bases between. The germline V gene has CDR1 DFQATT and CDR2 SNEGSKA (reference sequence). Here the CDR3 reads CSASNPWTAKETQYF. CDR3 DNA sequence: TGCAGTGCTAGTAACCCGTGGACAGCCAAAGAGACCCAGTACTTC.

The chain couples TRBV20-1 to TRBJ1-1, with TRBD1 matching 9 bases. The CDR3 has 15 amino acids. The germline CDR1 and CDR2 sequences are DFQATT and SNEGSKA (reference sequence). V gave up 3 bases and J gave up 8 bases; unmatched junction bases: 13. In DNA form, the CDR3 reads TGCAGTGCTAGCGATCCGGGACAGGGCGGCCTAGAAGCTTTCTTT. It is translated as CSASDPGQGGLEAFF.

This clonotype has more than one count but fewer than ten. The CDR3 here is CASSSQGAADTEAFF. CDR3 coding DNA: TGTGCCAGCAGCTCACAGGGGGCGGCAGACACTGAAGCTTTCTTT. The chain joins TRBV7-6 to TRBJ1-1; 9 positions agree with TRBD1. Germline-derived CDR1 and CDR2 are SGHVS and FNYEAQ. V was pared by 4 bases and J by 3 bases, with 6 bases of the junction left unmatched. CDR3 length: 15 amino acids.

In its sample, this clonotype was seen many times. The rearrangement links TRBV5-7 to TRBJ2-7; D tentatively fits TRBD1 or TRBD2 (5 bases each). TRBV5-7 is placed among ORFs of uncertain function. The CDR3 totals 15 residues. The V gene lost 4 bases and the J gene lost 6 bases, with 20 bases spanning the gap. The DNA for the CDR3 is TGTGCCAGCAGCATAGGGACCGTCGGGGTCGGCGAGCAGTACTTC. Its translation: CASSIGTVGVGEQYF.

This clonotype was seen more than once but under ten times. The chain links TRBV15 to TRBJ2-7; D is possibly TRBD1 (5 bases). Germline CDR1 LNHNV, CDR2 YYDKDF (reference sequence). This CDR3 has 13 residues. Deletions cut 1 base from V and 6 bases from J, with 10 bases between. The DNA of the CDR3 is TGTGCCACCAGCAGAGGCAGGGTCGGCGAGCAGTACTTC. This sequence encodes CATSRGRVGEQYF.

This clonotype has only a few counts. The CDR3 nucleotides are TGTGCCAGCAGCTTCCGGACAGGGGGCTCCTACAATGAGCAGTTCTTC. It encodes CASSFRTGGSYNEQFF. The gene calls are TRBV7-2 and TRBJ2-1, with 10 bases that match TRBD1. There are 16 residues in the CDR3. Germline V gene data show CDR1 as SGHTA and CDR2 as FQGNSA. After removal of 3 bases from V and 0 bases from J, the junction contained 2 bases not matched to a gene.

The chain joins TRBV4-1 to TRBJ1-1, with D hard to call. The V gene lost 1 base and the J gene lost 3 bases, with 9 bases spanning the gap. Germline V gene sequence: CDR1 MGHRA, CDR2 YSYEKL. This CDR3 is built from 14 residues. The CDR3 nucleotides read TGCGCCAGCAGCCAAGGACATGGATACACTGAAGCTTTCTTT. This gives the protein CASSQGHGYTEAFF.

The gene calls are TRBV9 and TRBJ2-5, with TRBD1 matching over 7 bases. V dropped 0 bases and J dropped 2; count of bases not matched to a gene: 4. The CDR3 extends over 15 amino acids. CDR1 SGDLS and CDR2 YYNGEE come from the germline V gene. This CDR3 is CASSVAPGQQETQYF. The CDR3 DNA follows: TGTGCCAGCAGCGTAGCTCCGGGACAGCAAGAGACCCAGTACTTC.

At least ten counts were recorded for this clonotype. V is TRBV7-3 and J is TRBJ1-1; TRBD1 is a possible D gene (6 bases). This CDR3 spans 13 amino acids. V was cut by 5 bases and J by 6 bases, with 13 bases left in between. The germline V gene has CDR1 SGHTA and CDR2 FQGTGA. CDR3 nucleotides: TGTGCCAGCAGCCTTACCCGGACAGCTGAAGCTTTCTTT. It specifies CASSLTRTAEAFF.

The J gene is TRBJ1-1, the V gene TRBV30; D not resolved. The CDR3 length is 10 residues. Germline values: CDR1 GTSNPN, CDR2 SVGIG (reference sequence). The CDR3 bases are TGTGCTTGCGAGAGGACTGAAGCTTTCTTT. Amino acid sequence: CACERTEAFF.

This chain links TRBV5-6 with TRBJ2-1, with D tentatively TRBD2 (6 bases). CDR1 is SGHDT and CDR2 is YYEEEE in the germline V gene. The CDR3 covers 13 residues. Trimming removed 4 bases from V and 9 bases from J, with 14 bases in between. CDR3 nucleotide sequence: TGTGCCAGCAGCCGACTAGTATTTGCTGAGCAGTTCTTC. Translated, it gives CASSRLVFAEQFF.